These 13 T cell receptor beta chains were all obtained from the same sample, sequenced in a study of CXCR3-negative and CXCR3-positive naive CD8 T cells (dated by TCRdb to about 2019). Sequencing instrument: NextSeq 550. The Human TCR Profiling Kit (MiLaboratory) was used to make UMI-labeled 5' RACE TRB cDNA libraries. TCRdb reprocessed the reads into one record per CDR3 protein sequence, lacking DNA. The sample table includes approximately 83,000 distinct CDR3 sequences. Approximately 1.5% of the sample goes to the ten largest clones. Sequencing input: naive CXCR3- CD8+ T cells from blood. The cell subset or site label on this specimen signifies: CD45RO-CCR7+CD27+CD95- naive CD8+ T cells lacking CXCR3 (TNR3-). Source of these receptors: a human donor in good health. Some clones in this sample may be carry-over from other donors' samples.

V usage is TRBV5-1 and J usage is TRBJ2-5; checking the TCRdb D call of TRBD1 is not possible without DNA. Germline loops: CDR1 SGHRS, CDR2 YFSETQ. The CDR3 is 15 residues long. CDR3 region: CASSLEGGFQETQYF.

The J gene is TRBJ2-7, the V gene TRBV29-1; without DNA, the TCRdb call of TRBD1 cannot be checked. Germline CDR1 SQVTM, CDR2 ANQGSEA. The CDR3 spans 13 residues. CDR3 protein: CSAAPGTDYEQYF.

The V call is TRBV29-1, the J call TRBJ2-1; the D call from TCRdb, TRBD2, cannot be confirmed without DNA. The germline CDR1 and CDR2 sequences are SQVTM and ANQGSEA. CDR3 size: 15 residues. The chain's CDR3 is CSVEDTSGPLNEQFF.

The rearrangement uses TRBV29-1 and TRBJ2-3; TCRdb lists TRBD2, though no DNA is available to test this call. The CDR3 covers 17 residues. Germline CDR1 is SQVTM and CDR2 is ANQGSEA. CDR3 sequence: CSVEGSFSGGAVDTQYF.

CDR3 loop: CASSEPGLSSNYGYTF. The chain couples TRBV25-1 to TRBJ1-2. The CDR3 runs to 16 residues. Germline loops: CDR1 MGHDK, CDR2 SYGVNS.

The J gene is TRBJ2-5, the V gene TRBV7-9; TCRdb lists TRBD1, though no DNA is available to test this call. The CDR3 covers 16 residues. Germline values: CDR1 SEHNR, CDR2 FQNEAQ (reference sequence). The CDR3 protein is CASSSNIRDSLETQYF. Complete variable domain (other parts from reference TRBV7-9 and TRBJ2-5): DTGVSQNPRHKITKRGQNVTFRCDPISEHNRLYWYRQTLGQGPEFLTYFQNEAQLEKSRLLSDRFSAERPKGSFSTLEIQRTEQGDSAMYLCASSSNIRDSLETQYFGPGTRLLVL.

The V gene is TRBV18, the J gene TRBJ2-1; TCRdb lists TRBD2, though no DNA is available to test this call. Germline loops: CDR1 KGHSH, CDR2 LQKENI. CDR3 length: 15 residues. The CDR3 is CASSPLTSGRDEQFF.

V and J are TRBV15 and TRBJ1-5; lacking DNA, the TRBD1 call made by TCRdb goes unchecked. The CDR3 runs to 18 residues. Germline V gene data show CDR1 as LNHNV and CDR2 as YYDKDF (reference sequence). CDR3 in amino acids: CATSRDLSTGRSNQPQHF. The full variable domain, its missing parts supplied by reference TRBV15 and TRBJ1-5, is DAMVIQNPRYQVTQFGKPVTLSCSQTLNHNVMYWYQQKSSQAPKLLFHYYDKDFNNEADTPDNFQSRRPNTSFCFLDIRSPGLGDTAMYLCATSRDLSTGRSNQPQHFGDGTRLSIL.

Considering frequency, this clonotype is medium-sized. J is TRBJ2-7 and V is TRBV4-1; the D gene TCRdb calls, TRBD1, cannot be checked with no DNA. The CDR3 has 14 residues. CDR1 and CDR2 (germline): MGHRA, YSYEKL. CDR3 residues: CASSRAQGAYEQYF.

The rearrangement joins TRBV21-1 to TRBJ1-1; without DNA, the TCRdb call of TRBD1 cannot be checked. TRBV21-1 is a pseudogene segment. The CDR3 sequence is 21 residues long. CDR3 loop: CASNRRGRGDTCGLLNTEAFF.

This chain links TRBV29-1 with TRBJ2-2; TCRdb selects TRBD1, and the lack of DNA leaves this call unchecked. Looked up from germline, CDR1 is SQVTM and CDR2 is ANQGSEA. The CDR3 loop spans 13 amino acids. The CDR3 loop is CSVRQGSAGELFF.

CDR3 region: CASSQARGGSNEQFF. This chain connects TRBV4-1 to TRBJ2-1; as DNA is missing, the TRBD2 call by TCRdb cannot be tested. The CDR3 runs 15 residues. Germline CDR1 and CDR2: MGHRA and YSYEKL.

This rearrangement joins TRBV4-1 to TRBJ2-7. The CDR3 covers 13 residues. In germline, CDR1 is MGHRA, CDR2 YSYEKL. The CDR3 spells CASSQDRFSEQYF.